A single T cell receptor (beta chain) is shown here with its context. The antigen is unknown. This specimen comes from a study of T cells in Graves' hyperthyroidism and ophthalmopathy. Study-wide points: Among thyroid clonotypes expanded above 0.001, most also appeared in blood.

Amplification of TCR beta CDR3 regions was performed using RNA transcripts as template. HTBI primers were used for first-round RT-PCR of the TCR CDR3. MiXCR was run by TCRdb on the multiplex PCR reads, yielding one entry per CDR3 protein. The sample records 300,000 or so distinct CDR3 sequences, 15% to 20% being singletons. The CDR3 sequence is 15 residues long. Germline values: CDR1 MNHNS, CDR2 SASEGT. V was trimmed by 6 bases and J by 4 bases, leaving 18 bases between them. Orbital computed tomography, thyroid ultrasound, serum thyroxine and TRAb, and clinical symptoms together informed the diagnoses.

The chain links TRBV6-1 to TRBJ1-1, with D possibly TRBD1 on 6 matching bases. Sample: blood. The source is a woman aged 45 to 65 with Graves' hyperthyroidism. The CDR3 here is CASSMVGGSSTEAFF. CDR3 bases: TGTGCCAGCAGCATGGTGGGGGGCTCAAGCACTGAAGCTTTCTTT.